What follows is one TCR beta chain and its context. Its antigen is unknown. Germline CDR1 reads LNHDA; CDR2 reads SQIVND (reference sequence). V was shortened by 4 bases and J by 0 bases, with 10 bases between the two germline ends. CDR3 size: 15 residues. The sample comes from a study of T cell repertoires in cytomegalovirus infection. From the reads, TCRdb called clonotypes with MiXCR, one entry per CDR3 protein. The sample holds 350,000 to 400,000 distinct CDR3 sequences, roughly 34% seen once. Study-wide points: Carriers of CMV plus the relevant HLA were identified by cumulative public TCR beta family frequency.

Sequencing was performed on cultured PBMCs, taken from culture after CMV antigen stimulation. The chain has TRBV19 and TRBJ1-3, with D unresolved. The clonotype comes from a human donor in good health (CMV status not recorded). Some clones in this sample may be carry-over from other donors' samples. The CDR3 region has the DNA TGTGCCAGTAGTAAAGGCGGTAGCTCTGGAAACACCATATATTTT. This sequence encodes CASSKGGSSGNTIYF.